One sample yielded the 17 T cell receptor beta chains listed below, sequenced in a study of blood T cells in healthy people across ages. Primers used in a second PCR of about 7 to 12 cycles were a sample-barcoded 5' primer and a J-beta primer mix. One entry per CDR3 protein results from TCRdb running MiXCR on the 5' RACE reads. The table shows more than 800,000 distinct CDR3 sequences, with about 30% occurring only once. The specimen sequenced was blood. All receptors derive from a woman older than 75 in good health.

This clonotype was picked up many times. The chain has TRBV9 and TRBJ2-5; D call uncertain. The CDR3 totals 10 residues. V lost 1 base to trimming and J lost 6 bases, with 1 base between them. Per the germline V gene, CDR1 is SGDLS and CDR2 is YYNGEE. CDR3 in amino acids: CASSVKTQYF. For the CDR3, the DNA is TGTGCCAGCAGCGTAAAGACCCAGTACTTC.

This clonotype was recorded only once. This could be a read error, since a much larger clone is one nucleotide away. The chain uses TRBV5-1 and TRBJ1-5; D is ambiguous. Germline V lookup: CDR1 SGHRS, CDR2 YFSETQ. The CDR3 runs 13 residues. The CDR3 DNA reads as TGCGCCGGCAGCTTGTCGCAGGATCAGCCCCAGCATTTT. Translated, it gives CAGSLSQDQPQHF.

Ten or more counts support this clonotype. The chain combines TRBV5-1 with TRBJ1-5; 9 bases line up with TRBD1. This CDR3 has 15 residues. Losses at the gene ends were 0 bases for V and 5 bases for J; bases not matched to a gene: 3. Looked up from germline, CDR1 is SGHRS and CDR2 is YFSETQ. The CDR3 bases are TGCGCCAGCAGCTTGGACGGGACAGGGCATCAGCCCCAGCATTTT. Protein sequence: CASSLDGTGHQPQHF. The whole variable domain, filled in from reference TRBV5-1 and TRBJ1-5, reads KAGVTQTPRYLIKTRGQQVTLSCSPISGHRSVSWYQQTPGQGLQFLFEYFSETQRNKGNFPGRFSGRQFSNSRSEMNVSTLELGDSALYLCASSLDGTGHQPQHFGDGTRLSIL.

The chain couples TRBV15 to TRBJ2-7; D might be TRBD1 or TRBD2, each matching 5 bases. The CDR3 loop spans 14 amino acids. The V and J ends lost 5 bases and 4 bases respectively, with 15 bases between them. The germline CDR1 and CDR2 sequences are LNHNV and YYDKDF (reference sequence). Here the CDR3 DNA reads TGTGCCACCAGCTCCGGGACGGTCCCTTACGAGCAGTACTTC. Translation gives CATSSGTVPYEQYF.

Only a few counts were recorded for this clonotype. The CDR3 loop reads CASGHRGPTEKLFF. The CDR3 DNA reads TGTGCCAGCGGGCACAGGGGGCCGACTGAAAAACTGTTTTTT. The rearrangement uses TRBV27 and TRBJ1-4, with 9 positions matching TRBD1. The CDR3 has 14 amino acids. The J segment lost 7 bases and the V segment lost 8 bases, leaving 8 bases of the junction unmatched. Germline CDR1 is MNHEY and CDR2 is SMNVEV (reference sequence).

As regards this clonotype: Possible read error: a much larger clone is one base away. V and J are TRBV20-1 and TRBJ2-7, with 8 positions matching TRBD2. The DNA end is more similar to TRBJ2-5, so the J call may be wrong. This CDR3 contains 14 residues. The germline V gene has CDR1 DFQATT and CDR2 SNEGSKA (reference sequence). DNA for the CDR3: TGCAGTGCTGGAATCGGGGGGGAGCGAGAGACCCAGTACTTC. Encoded protein: CSAGIGGERETQYF.

This clonotype was observed many times. The genes are TRBV12-3 or TRBV12-4 and TRBJ2-7; D perhaps matches TRBD1 (5 bases). CDR3 length: 14 amino acids. Trimming pared 3 bases from V and 4 bases from J, leaving 13 bases between. CDR3: CASSFAQGTYEQYF. The CDR3 coding sequence is TGTGCCAGCAGTTTCGCTCAGGGAACTTACGAGCAGTACTTC.

V gene TRBV7-2 combines with J gene TRBJ2-3, with D perhaps given as TRBD1 or TRBD2 (5 bases each). Germline lookup yields CDR1 SGHTA and CDR2 FQGNSA. The CDR3 sequence is 17 residues long. V was trimmed by 0 bases and J by 8 bases, leaving 21 bases between them. The DNA for the CDR3 is TGTGCCAGCAGCTTAGCGGTGACTATCGAGGGGCCGGTTACGCAGTATTTT. Protein sequence: CASSLAVTIEGPVTQYF.

This clonotype came up many times. The V and J genes are TRBV7-2 and TRBJ2-3; 8 nucleotides match TRBD2. Germline values: CDR1 SGHTA, CDR2 FQGNSA. The CDR3 runs to 15 residues. Trimming took 3 bases from V and 5 from J; bases not matched to a gene: 7. The CDR3 region is CASSFQRGLGDTQYF. The CDR3 DNA sequence: TGTGCCAGCAGCTTCCAGCGGGGGTTGGGAGATACGCAGTATTTT.

This sequence joins TRBV7-9 and TRBJ2-7; D is possibly TRBD1 or TRBD2 (5 bases each). Per the germline V gene, CDR1 is SEHNR and CDR2 is FQNEAQ (reference sequence). The CDR3 consists of 14 residues. The V gene lost 5 bases and the J gene lost 1 base, with 12 bases spanning the gap. As DNA, the CDR3 is TGTGCCAGCAGCCCTCCGGGACGGTCCTACGAGCAGTACTTC. Protein: CASSPPGRSYEQYF.

Many counts were recorded for this clonotype. The chain recombines TRBV18 with TRBJ2-7, with D perhaps TRBD1 or TRBD2 (5 bases each). The CDR3 runs 13 residues. V lost 5 bases to trimming and J lost 5 bases, with 13 bases between them. The germline CDR1 and CDR2 sequences are KGHSH and LQKENI. CDR3 in amino acids: CASSTSGTNEQYF. CDR3 nucleotides: TGTGCCAGCTCAACCTCCGGGACCAACGAGCAGTACTTC.

At least ten counts were recorded for this clonotype. The rearrangement links TRBV20-1 to TRBJ2-5; the match to TRBD2 covers 11 bases. Germline CDR1 reads DFQATT; CDR2 reads SNEGSKA (reference sequence). The CDR3 is 14 amino acids. V was pared by 4 bases and J by 2 bases, with 3 bases of the junction left unmatched. The CDR3 reads CSATGTSGQETQYF. The CDR3 nucleotides read TGCAGTGCTACCGGGACTAGCGGACAAGAGACCCAGTACTTC.

This clonotype has ten or more counts. The V and J genes are TRBV20-1 and TRBJ1-2; a weak D match, TRBD1 (6 bases). The CDR3 consists of 12 residues. Germline V gene sequence: CDR1 DFQATT, CDR2 SNEGSKA (reference sequence). Trimming took 5 bases from V and 4 from J, leaving 11 bases between them. This chain's CDR3 is CSALTGTYGYTF. For the CDR3, the DNA is TGCAGTGCTTTGACAGGAACCTATGGCTACACCTTC.

The chain recombines TRBV4-2 with TRBJ1-6; unclear D gene. Germline V gives CDR1 LGHNA, CDR2 YNFKEQ. V was shortened by 3 bases and J by 6 bases, with 12 bases between the two germline ends. CDR3 size: 15 residues. The CDR3 nucleotides read TGTGCCAGCAGCCAGGAACTCACTATTAATTCACCCCTCCACTTT. Amino acid sequence: CASSQELTINSPLHF.

The chain combines TRBV4-1 with TRBJ2-7; D gene ambiguous. Germline V lookup: CDR1 MGHRA, CDR2 YSYEKL. V was pared by 2 bases and J by 0 bases, with 11 bases between. CDR3 size: 15 residues. The CDR3 protein is CASSQKWTSSYEQYF. CDR3 DNA: TGCGCCAGCAGCCAAAAATGGACGAGCTCCTACGAGCAGTACTTC.

This clonotype occurred a few times. The rearrangement joins TRBV6-1 to TRBJ2-5; 7 nucleotides line up with TRBD1. Germline V gene data show CDR1 as MNHNS and CDR2 as SASEGT. Unmatched junction bases numbered 17, after V lost 8 bases and J lost 5 bases. The CDR3 loop spans 16 amino acids. Here the CDR3 reads CASHYPIQTGKETQYF. Here the CDR3 DNA reads TGTGCCAGCCACTACCCCATCCAGACAGGGAAGGAGACCCAGTACTTC.

In this sample, this clonotype turned up a few times. The V and J genes are TRBV3-1 and TRBJ2-1, with D uncertain. CDR3 length: 14 residues. V was clipped by 4 bases and J by 5 bases, with 12 bases between them. Looked up from germline, CDR1 is LGHDT and CDR2 is YNNKEL (reference sequence). CDR3 amino acids: CASSRDQSNNEQFF. For the CDR3, the DNA is TGTGCCAGCAGCCGCGACCAATCGAACAATGAGCAGTTCTTC.